This note documents a single T cell receptor (beta chain) sequence. Its target is unknown. The data originate from a study of cytomegalovirus exposure and HLA in healthy donors. As for the study in general: HLA-typed donors contributed 65 million to 95 million unique TCRs, which were held in an early data release.

Primers for the PCR totalled 60 Vbeta and 13 Jbeta. Methods used by the authors: An analysis performed later counted about 80 million unique TCR beta chains (approximately 11 million of them shared). Clones were sequenced by immunoSEQ multiplex PCR, and TCRdb holds only the in-frame ones, with some missing. The D gene and trimming were derived from the DNA, and the V and J assignments and clone size from that table. The sample lists 60,000 to 75,000 clones; 73% were seen once. Healthy bone marrow donors made up the donor group. Study-wide results and caveats: Later genetic work tied a missense DCLRE1C variant to beta-chain V and J trimming.

This CDR3 is 14 amino acids long. Germline values: CDR1 SEHNR, CDR2 FQNEAQ (reference sequence). Trimming removed 5 bases from V and 2 bases from J, with 12 bases in between. The V call is TRBV7-9, the J call TRBJ1-1; D is unresolved. The TCR sequence derives from a man in his forties or fifties in good health and CMV-seronegative. Sequenced input: PBMCs. CDR3 amino acids: CASSKARGNTEAFF. As DNA, the CDR3 is TGTGCCAGCAGCAAAGCCCGAGGTAACACTGAAGCTTTCTTT.